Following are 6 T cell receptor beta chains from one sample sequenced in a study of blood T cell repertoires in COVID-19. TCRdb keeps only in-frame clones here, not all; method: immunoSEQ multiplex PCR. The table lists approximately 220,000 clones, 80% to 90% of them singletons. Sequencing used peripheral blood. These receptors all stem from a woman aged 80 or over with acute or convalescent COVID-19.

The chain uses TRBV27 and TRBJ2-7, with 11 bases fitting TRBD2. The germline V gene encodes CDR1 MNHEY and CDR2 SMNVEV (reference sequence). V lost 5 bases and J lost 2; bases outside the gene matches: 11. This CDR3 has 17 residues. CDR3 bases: TGTGCCAGCAGTCTCGAGATGACTAGCGGGGTCACCTACGAGCAGTACTTC. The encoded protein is CASSLEMTSGVTYEQYF.

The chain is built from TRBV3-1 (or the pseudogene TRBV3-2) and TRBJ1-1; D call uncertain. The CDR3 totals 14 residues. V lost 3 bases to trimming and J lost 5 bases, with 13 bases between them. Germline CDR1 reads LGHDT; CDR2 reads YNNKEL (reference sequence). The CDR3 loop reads CASSQSSGLTEAFF. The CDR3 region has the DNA TGTGCCAGCAGCCAGTCATCGGGGTTGACTGAAGCTTTCTTT.

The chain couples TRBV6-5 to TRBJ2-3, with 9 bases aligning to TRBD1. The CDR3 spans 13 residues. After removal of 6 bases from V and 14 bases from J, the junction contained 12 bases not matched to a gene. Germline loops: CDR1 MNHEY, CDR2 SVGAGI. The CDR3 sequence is CASRSTGTGKAYF. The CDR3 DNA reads TGTGCCAGCAGATCAACCGGGACAGGGAAGGCGTATTTT.

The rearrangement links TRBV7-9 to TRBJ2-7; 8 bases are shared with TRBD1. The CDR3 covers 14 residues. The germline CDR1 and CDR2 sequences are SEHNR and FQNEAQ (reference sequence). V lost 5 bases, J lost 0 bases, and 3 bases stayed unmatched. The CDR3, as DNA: TGTGCCAGCAGCATGGGACAGGTCTCCTACGAGCAGTACTTC. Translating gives CASSMGQVSYEQYF.

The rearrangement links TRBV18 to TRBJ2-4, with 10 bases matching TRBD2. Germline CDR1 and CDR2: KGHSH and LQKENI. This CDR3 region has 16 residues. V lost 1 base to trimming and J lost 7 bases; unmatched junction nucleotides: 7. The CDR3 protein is CASSPQAGGVVNIQYF. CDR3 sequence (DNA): TGTGCCAGCTCACCACAAGCGGGAGGGGTGGTCAACATTCAGTACTTC.

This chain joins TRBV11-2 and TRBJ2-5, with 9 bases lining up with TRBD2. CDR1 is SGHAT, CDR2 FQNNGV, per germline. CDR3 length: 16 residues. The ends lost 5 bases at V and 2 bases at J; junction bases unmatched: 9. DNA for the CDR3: TGTGCCAGCAGCCAAGGACCGGGACTAGCACAAGAGACCCAGTACTTC. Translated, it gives CASSQGPGLAQETQYF.